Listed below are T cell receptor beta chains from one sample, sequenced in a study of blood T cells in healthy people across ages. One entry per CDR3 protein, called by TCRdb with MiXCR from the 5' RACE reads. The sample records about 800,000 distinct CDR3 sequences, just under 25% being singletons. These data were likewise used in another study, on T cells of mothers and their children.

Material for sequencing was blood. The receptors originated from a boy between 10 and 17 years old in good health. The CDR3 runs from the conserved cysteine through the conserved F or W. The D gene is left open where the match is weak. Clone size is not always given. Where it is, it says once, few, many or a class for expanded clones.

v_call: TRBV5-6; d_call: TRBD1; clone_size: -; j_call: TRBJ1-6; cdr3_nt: TGTGCCAGCAGCGGGGACAGGGCGAACTCCTATAATTCACCCCTCCACTTT; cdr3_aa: CASSGDRANSYNSPLHF
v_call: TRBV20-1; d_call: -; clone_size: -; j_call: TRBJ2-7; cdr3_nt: TGCAGTGCTAGAGATAAAGGACACTGGATAACTGGCGAGCAGTACTTC; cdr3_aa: CSARDKGHWITGEQYF
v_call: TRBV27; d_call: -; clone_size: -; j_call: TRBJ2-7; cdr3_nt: TGTGCCAGCAGTTTAATGGGCAGTACCTACGAGCAGTACTTC; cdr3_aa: CASSLMGSTYEQYF
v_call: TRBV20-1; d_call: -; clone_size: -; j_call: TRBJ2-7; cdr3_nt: TGCAGTGCTAGAGATCTGTTGGGGAACCGTTCCTCCTACGAGCAGTACTTC; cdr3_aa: CSARDLLGNRSSYEQYF
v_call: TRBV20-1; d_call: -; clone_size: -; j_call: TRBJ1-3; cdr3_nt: TGCAGTGCTCCCCGGGGGGATAGAGGAAACACCATATATTTT; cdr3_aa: CSAPRGDRGNTIYF
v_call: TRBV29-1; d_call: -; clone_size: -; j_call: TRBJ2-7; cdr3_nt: TGCAGCGGCGGGCGAAGGCCTAGCTCCTACGAGCAGTACTTC; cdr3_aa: CSGGRRPSSYEQYF
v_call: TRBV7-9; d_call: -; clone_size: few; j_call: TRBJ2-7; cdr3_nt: TGTGCCAGCAGCCAGGATAAGACCGCCCCCTTCTACGAGCAGTACTTC; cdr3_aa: CASSQDKTAPFYEQYF
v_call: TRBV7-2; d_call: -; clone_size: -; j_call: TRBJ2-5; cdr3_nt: TGTGCCAGCAGCCCCCTTTGGACGGTGATCCAAGAGACCCAGTACTTC; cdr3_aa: CASSPLWTVIQETQYF
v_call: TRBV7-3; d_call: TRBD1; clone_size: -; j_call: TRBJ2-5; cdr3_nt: TGTGCCAGCAGCCCGACTGGACAGGGCGGCGAGACCCAGTACTTC; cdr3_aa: CASSPTGQGGETQYF
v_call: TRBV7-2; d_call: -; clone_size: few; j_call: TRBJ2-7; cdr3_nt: TGTGCCAGCAGCTTAGGTCTTTCGGGACAGTACTTC; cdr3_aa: CASSLGLSGQYF
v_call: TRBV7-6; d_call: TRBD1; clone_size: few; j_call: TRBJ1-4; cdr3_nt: TGTGCCAGCAGCTTAGGAGGGATAGGACAGGGAAATGAAAAACTGTTTTTT; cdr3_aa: CASSLGGIGQGNEKLFF
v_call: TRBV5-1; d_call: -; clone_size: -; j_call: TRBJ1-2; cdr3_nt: TGCGCCAGCAGCTTGGGGGGGGCCCTTGAAGGCTACACCTTC; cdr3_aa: CASSLGGALEGYTF
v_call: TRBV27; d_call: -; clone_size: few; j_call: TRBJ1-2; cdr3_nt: TGTGCCAGCAGTTCGATTGGGGGGACACAAGGCTACACCTTC; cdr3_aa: CASSSIGGTQGYTF
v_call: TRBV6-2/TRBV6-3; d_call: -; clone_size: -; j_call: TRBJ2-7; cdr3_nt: TGTGCCAGCACCCAGGGACACCTCTCCTACGAGCAGTACTTC; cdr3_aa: CASTQGHLSYEQYF
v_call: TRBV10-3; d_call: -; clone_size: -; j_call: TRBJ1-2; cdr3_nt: TGTGCCATCAGTGATCTCGTCGTCTATGGCTACACCTTC; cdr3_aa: CAISDLVVYGYTF
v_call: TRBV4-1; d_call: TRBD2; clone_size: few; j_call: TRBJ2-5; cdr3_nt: TGCGCCAGCAGCCAACCCCTAGCGGGAGGACAAGAGACCCAGTACTTC; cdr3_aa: CASSQPLAGGQETQYF
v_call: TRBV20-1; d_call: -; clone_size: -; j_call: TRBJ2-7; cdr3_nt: TGCAGTGCTGGCTGGTCCGAGCAGTACTTC; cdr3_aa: CSAGWSEQYF
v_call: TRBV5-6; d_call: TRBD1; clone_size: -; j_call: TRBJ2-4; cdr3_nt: TGTGCCAGCAGGCCCGCCGGGACAGGGGCTCGTCAGTACTTC; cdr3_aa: CASRPAGTGARQYF
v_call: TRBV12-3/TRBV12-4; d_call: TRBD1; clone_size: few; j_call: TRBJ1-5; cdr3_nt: TGTGCCAGCAGTTCGACAGGGGAGCAGCCCCAGCATTTT; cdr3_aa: CASSSTGEQPQHF
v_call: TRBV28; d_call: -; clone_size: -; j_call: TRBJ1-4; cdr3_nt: TGTGCCAGCAGTTGGGGCAGCGCTTCAACTAATGAAAAACTGTTTTTT; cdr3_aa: CASSWGSASTNEKLFF
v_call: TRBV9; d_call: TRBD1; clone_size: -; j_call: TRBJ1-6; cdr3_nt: TGTGCCAGCAGCGTAGGAGGGGGCCTCTCCTATAATTCACCCCTCCACTTT; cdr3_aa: CASSVGGGLSYNSPLHF
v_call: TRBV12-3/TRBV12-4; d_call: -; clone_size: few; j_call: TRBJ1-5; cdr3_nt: TGTGCCAGCAGTTTAGGGCAGGGGTACAATCAGCCCCAGCATTTT; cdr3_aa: CASSLGQGYNQPQHF
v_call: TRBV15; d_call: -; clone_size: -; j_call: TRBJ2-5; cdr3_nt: TGTGCCACCAGCAGAGTAGGCTACCAAGAGACCCAGTACTTC; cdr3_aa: CATSRVGYQETQYF
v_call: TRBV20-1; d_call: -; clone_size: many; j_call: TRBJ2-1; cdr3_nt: TGCAGTGCTAGAGAGCAAGTAGGTGAGCAGTTCTTC; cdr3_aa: CSAREQVGEQFF
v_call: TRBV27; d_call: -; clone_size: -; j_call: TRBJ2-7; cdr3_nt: TGTGCCAGCAGTATAAATCCCGGGGGATTCTACGAGCAGTACTTC; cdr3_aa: CASSINPGGFYEQYF
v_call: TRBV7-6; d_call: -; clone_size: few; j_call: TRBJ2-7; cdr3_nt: TGTGCCAGCAGCTGGACAGCGAACTCCTACGAGCAGTACTTC; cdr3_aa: CASSWTANSYEQYF
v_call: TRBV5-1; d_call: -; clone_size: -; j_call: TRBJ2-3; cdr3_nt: TGCGCCAGCAGCTTGGACGGTCAACGGGATACGCAGTATTTT; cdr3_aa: CASSLDGQRDTQYF
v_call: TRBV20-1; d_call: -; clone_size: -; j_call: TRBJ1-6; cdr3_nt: TGCAGTGCTAGAGTCAGCCTAGCTAATTCACCCCTCCACTTT; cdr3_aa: CSARVSLANSPLHF
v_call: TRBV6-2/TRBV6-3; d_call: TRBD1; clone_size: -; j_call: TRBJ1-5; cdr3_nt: TGTGCCAGCAGTTACCAGGGGGCTGGCAATCAGCCCCAGCATTTT; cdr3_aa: CASSYQGAGNQPQHF
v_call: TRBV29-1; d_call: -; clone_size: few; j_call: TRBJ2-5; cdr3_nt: TGCAGCGTTGACGATCAGGAGACCCAGTACTTC; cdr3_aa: CSVDDQETQYF
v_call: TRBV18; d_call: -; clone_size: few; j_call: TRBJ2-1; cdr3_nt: TGTGCCAGCTCTGTGGCGCAAGGGCACAATGAGCAGTTCTTC; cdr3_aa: CASSVAQGHNEQFF
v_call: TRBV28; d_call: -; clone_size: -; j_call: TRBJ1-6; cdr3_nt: TGTGCCAGCAGTTTCGGGGTTCATAGCTCACCCCTCCACTTT; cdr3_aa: CASSFGVHSSPLHF
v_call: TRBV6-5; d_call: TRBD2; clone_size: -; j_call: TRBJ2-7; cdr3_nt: TGTGCCAGCAGCCGGACTAGATACGAGCAGTACTTC; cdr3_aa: CASSRTRYEQYF
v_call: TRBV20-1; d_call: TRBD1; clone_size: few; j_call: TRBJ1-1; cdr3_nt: TGCAGTGCGCAACCCGGGACAGGGATTCGTTTGAACACTGAAGCTTTCTTT; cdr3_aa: CSAQPGTGIRLNTEAFF
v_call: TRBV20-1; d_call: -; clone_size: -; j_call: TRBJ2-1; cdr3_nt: TGCAGTGCGACGGGACTTTGGGATGAGCAGTTCTTC; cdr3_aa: CSATGLWDEQFF
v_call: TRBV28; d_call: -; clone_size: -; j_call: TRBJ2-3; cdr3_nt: TGTGCCAGCAGTTTAAGGGGATTGGGGACTAGCACAGATACGCAGTATTTT; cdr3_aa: CASSLRGLGTSTDTQYF
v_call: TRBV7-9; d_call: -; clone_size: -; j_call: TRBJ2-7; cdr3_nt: TGTGCCAGCAGCTTACGGGGTAACTTCTACGAGCAGTACTTC; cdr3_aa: CASSLRGNFYEQYF
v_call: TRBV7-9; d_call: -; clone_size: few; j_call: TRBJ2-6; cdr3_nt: TGTGCCAGCAGCCAGAGTTTACAGTTCTCAGGGGCCAACGTCCTGACTTTC; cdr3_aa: CASSQSLQFSGANVLTF
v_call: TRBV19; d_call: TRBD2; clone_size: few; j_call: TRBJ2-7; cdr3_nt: TGTGCCAGTAGTACTAGCGGGGGGCTTACCTACGAGCAGTACTTC; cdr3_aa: CASSTSGGLTYEQYF
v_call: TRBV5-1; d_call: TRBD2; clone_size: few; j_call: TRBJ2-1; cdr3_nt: TGCGCCAGCAGCCCTAGCGGGGGGAACAATGAGCAGTTCTTC; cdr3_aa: CASSPSGGNNEQFF
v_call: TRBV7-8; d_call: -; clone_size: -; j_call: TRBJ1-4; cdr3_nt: TGTGCCAGCAGCGAGTCAAGTCGAGGTTGGCCCCGTGAAAAACTGTTTTTT; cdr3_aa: CASSESSRGWPREKLFF
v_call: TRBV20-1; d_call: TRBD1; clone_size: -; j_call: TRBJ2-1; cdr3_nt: TGCAGTGCTAGCCCCAGGGGGAGAGGGTACGATGCCTTAACCTACAATGAGCAGTTCTTC; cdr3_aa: CSASPRGRGYDALTYNEQFF
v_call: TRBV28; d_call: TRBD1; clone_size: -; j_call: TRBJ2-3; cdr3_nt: TGTGCCAGCAATGTAAGGGGGCCCAACACAGATACGCAGTATTTT; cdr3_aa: CASNVRGPNTDTQYF
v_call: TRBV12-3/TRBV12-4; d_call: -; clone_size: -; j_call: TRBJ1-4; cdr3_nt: TGTGCCAGCGGGTTGGGGGGCGCAACTAATGAAAAACTGTTTTTT; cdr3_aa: CASGLGGATNEKLFF